What follows are 31 T cell receptor beta chains derived from one specimen sequenced in a study of blood T cell repertoires in COVID-19. Sequencing was performed with immunoSEQ multiplex PCR; in TCRdb, only in-frame clones are kept and a portion is missing. The sample lists about 24,000 clones; around nine tenths were seen once. The sequenced sample was peripheral blood. The receptors derive from a man in his fifties or sixties with active COVID-19.

The chain combines TRBV5-6 with TRBJ2-5; D is unclear. The CDR3 totals 13 residues. The V gene lost 6 bases and the J gene lost 4 bases, with 13 bases spanning the gap. The germline gives CDR1 SGHDT, CDR2 YYEEEE. This CDR3 reads CASTSGELETQYF. The CDR3 region has the DNA TGTGCCAGCACCTCTGGAGAATTAGAGACCCAGTACTTC.

In its sample, this clone was seen once. V gene TRBV16 combines with J gene TRBJ1-2, with unresolved D. The V end lost 4 bases, the J end lost 6 bases, and 12 bases lay between the germline ends. The germline V gene encodes CDR1 KGHSY and CDR2 FQNENV. The CDR3 is made up of 13 amino acids. CDR3 sequence reads: CASSPVRGDGYTF. DNA for the CDR3: TGTGCCAGCAGCCCAGTACGGGGAGATGGCTACACCTTC.

The chain employs TRBV6-2 or TRBV6-3 and TRBJ2-1; no reliable D call. V was trimmed by 5 bases and J by 4 bases, leaving 15 bases between them. Germline V CDR1 and CDR2: MNHEY, SVGEGT. The CDR3 consists of 15 residues. This CDR3 reads CASSRELSVYNEQFF. CDR3 nucleotide sequence: TGTGCCAGCAGTCGCGAGCTGTCGGTATACAATGAGCAGTTCTTC.

The chain is built from TRBV7-3 and TRBJ2-6; possible D gene TRBD2, 6 bases. Trimming pared 5 bases from V and 2 bases from J, leaving 13 bases between. The CDR3 is 16 amino acids. CDR1 and CDR2 (germline): SGHTA, FQGTGA. CDR3 bases: TGTGCCAGCAGCCCCGGAGGGGCGCCTGGGGCCAACGTCCTGACTTTC. Translation: CASSPGGAPGANVLTF.

V usage is TRBV6-6 and J usage is TRBJ2-3, with 13 bases aligning to TRBD2. CDR1 and CDR2 (germline): MNHNY, SVGAGI (reference sequence). This CDR3 is built from 16 residues. V trimming: 5 bases; J trimming: 4 bases; junction bases outside the gene matches: 6. The CDR3 DNA reads as TGTGCCAGCAGTGGGGGGACTAGCGGGATATCAGATACGCAGTATTTT. As protein: CASSGGTSGISDTQYF.

This rearrangement joins TRBV6-5 to TRBJ2-3, with D uncertain. The CDR3 loop spans 13 amino acids. Germline V CDR1 and CDR2: MNHEY, SVGAGI. Trimming took 6 bases from V and 1 from J, leaving 8 bases between them. CDR3 amino acids: CASSPVGTDTQYF. The CDR3 bases are TGTGCCAGCAGCCCGGTTGGCACAGATACGCAGTATTTT.

The V and J genes are TRBV27 and TRBJ2-3, with 13 bases aligning to TRBD2. CDR1 and CDR2 (germline): MNHEY, SMNVEV (reference sequence). Trimming took 6 bases from V and 2 from J; bases not matched to a gene: 14. This CDR3 is built from 19 residues. The CDR3 loop reads CASRPTGTSGVVYTDTQYF. The CDR3 bases are TGTGCCAGCAGGCCCACCGGGACTAGCGGGGTTGTGTACACAGATACGCAGTATTTT.

The chain combines TRBV5-1 with TRBJ1-2; 9 bases align to TRBD1. The CDR3 has 12 residues. Trimming at V came to 4 bases and at J to 10 bases, leaving 5 bases not matched to a gene. Germline V gene data show CDR1 as SGHRS and CDR2 as YFSETQ. The CDR3 DNA reads TGCGCCAGCAGCAGGACAGGGGAGGACTACACCTTC. It codes for CASSRTGEDYTF.

Concerning this clone: Because the CDR3's place on the DNA is in doubt, the DNA is left out and the CDR3 is given as listed by TCRdb. The chain joins TRBV27 to TRBJ2-5; the listed D gene, TRBD2, was not tested against the DNA. The CDR3 is 15 residues long, ends included. Germline CDR1 reads MNHEY; CDR2 reads SMNVEV (reference sequence). CDR3 amino acids: CASSSSNWYQETQYF.

The chain combines TRBV28 with TRBJ2-2; D perhaps matches TRBD2 (5 bases). The ends were cut back, 1 base at V and 3 bases at J, with 9 bases in the middle. The CDR3 is made up of 15 amino acids. Germline assignment: CDR1 MDHEN and CDR2 SYDVKM. CDR3 sequence reads: CASSLSTLDTGELFF. The CDR3 DNA is TGTGCCAGCAGTTTATCAACACTAGACACCGGGGAGCTGTTTTTT.

V usage is TRBV7-8 and J usage is TRBJ1-5, with 7 nucleotides matching TRBD1. The CDR3 is 16 residues long. Germline V gene sequence: CDR1 SGHVS, CDR2 FQNEAQ. V lost 5 bases and J lost 5; bases outside the gene matches: 12. The CDR3 loop is CASSQGGMESHQPQHF. The CDR3 region has the DNA TGTGCCAGCAGCCAGGGGGGGATGGAGAGTCATCAGCCCCAGCATTTT.

V usage is TRBV4-1 and J usage is TRBJ2-1, with TRBD2 matching over 8 bases. CDR1 and CDR2 from the germline V gene are MGHRA and YSYEKL. The CDR3 covers 17 residues. Trimming cost V 1 base and J 3 bases; bases outside gene matches: 8. CDR3 sequence: CASSQGPGGSLYNEQFF. The CDR3 DNA is TGCGCCAGCAGCCAAGGGCCGGGGGGGTCTCTCTACAATGAGCAGTTCTTC.

The chain uses TRBV7-8 and TRBJ1-5, with TRBD1 as a possible D gene (5 bases). V shed 0 bases and J shed 4 bases, with 13 bases lying between them. The germline gives CDR1 SGHVS, CDR2 FQNEAQ. This CDR3 region has 16 residues. CDR3 sequence reads: CASSLAFFGGNQPQHF. CDR3 DNA: TGTGCCAGCAGCTTAGCGTTCTTCGGGGGGAATCAGCCCCAGCATTTT.

In DNA form, the CDR3 reads TGTGCCAGCAGCTTGTTTCAGGGCTCCTATGGCTACACCTTC. It translates to CASSLFQGSYGYTF. V and J are TRBV5-4 and TRBJ1-2, with D possibly matching TRBD1 (5 bases). Germline V gives CDR1 SGHNT, CDR2 YYREEE (reference sequence). The CDR3 is made up of 14 amino acids. Trimming left V 1 base short and J 4 bases short, with 11 bases between.

The genes are TRBV15 and TRBJ1-5, with 9 bases fitting TRBD1. The CDR3 spans 15 residues. Germline V lookup: CDR1 LNHNV, CDR2 YYDKDF (reference sequence). Trimming removed 0 bases from V and 5 bases from J; junction bases left unmatched: 2. The CDR3 loop reads CATSRDDRGDQPQHF. CDR3 DNA sequence: TGTGCCACCAGCAGAGATGACAGGGGGGATCAGCCCCAGCATTTT.

The V and J genes are TRBV5-5 and TRBJ2-3, with 10 nucleotides matching TRBD2. This CDR3 comprises 16 residues. V lost 4 bases, J lost 0 bases, and 5 bases stayed unmatched. Germline lookup yields CDR1 SGHKS and CDR2 YYEKEE (reference sequence). CDR3 loop: CASSGLAGVSTDTQYF. As DNA, the CDR3 is TGTGCCAGCAGCGGGCTAGCGGGAGTTAGCACAGATACGCAGTATTTT.

The gene calls are TRBV11-2 and TRBJ2-7, with TRBD2 matching 16 bases. The CDR3 covers 18 residues. The germline gives CDR1 SGHAT, CDR2 FQNNGV. V was pared by 5 bases and J by 5 bases, with 12 bases of the junction left unmatched. CDR3 in DNA: TGTGCCAGCAGCGGGGGGACTAGCGGGAGGGCCGGTCCCCACGAGCAGTACTTC. As protein: CASSGGTSGRAGPHEQYF.

The V and J genes are TRBV5-1 and TRBJ2-7; perhaps TRBD1 as D (6 bases). Germline V gives CDR1 SGHRS, CDR2 YFSETQ. This CDR3 contains 15 residues. The V end was cut by 0 bases, the J end by 2 bases, with 12 bases between. The CDR3 loop reads CASSLVVGQTYEQYF. CDR3 in DNA: TGCGCCAGCAGCTTGGTAGTAGGACAGACCTACGAGCAGTACTTC.

This clone was found once. This chain joins TRBV7-9 and TRBJ1-1; D unclear. This CDR3 is built from 14 residues. Trimming cost V 2 bases and J 7 bases, with 14 bases left between them. CDR1 is SEHNR, CDR2 FQNEAQ, per germline (reference sequence). CDR3 coding DNA: TGTGCCAGCAGCTTAAGACGGATTGAGGGTGAAGCTTTCTTT. Encoded protein: CASSLRRIEGEAFF.

The chain combines TRBV4-1 with TRBJ1-2; D is undetermined. This CDR3 comprises 14 residues. V lost 1 base, J lost 7 bases, and 13 bases lay in between. CDR1 and CDR2 from the germline V gene are MGHRA and YSYEKL. The CDR3 region has the DNA TGCGCCAGCAGCCAAGCGTGGGTTGGCGGTGGCTACACCTTC. The encoded protein is CASSQAWVGGGYTF.

The chain is built from TRBV2 and TRBJ1-1; 12 bases fit TRBD1. Germline CDR1 and CDR2: SNHLY and FYNNEI. Unmatched junction bases numbered 5, after V lost 6 bases and J lost 6 bases. This CDR3 region has 14 residues. The CDR3, as DNA: TGTGCCAGCAGGGGGGACAGGGGGCGTTCTGAAGCTTTCTTT. Protein: CASRGDRGRSEAFF.

J is TRBJ1-2 and V is TRBV5-6, with 7 bases fitting TRBD1. CDR3 length: 13 amino acids. V was pared by 4 bases and J by 6 bases, with 6 bases of the junction left unmatched. The germline V gene has CDR1 SGHDT and CDR2 YYEEEE. CDR3 nucleotide sequence: TGTGCCAGCAGCCTACAGGGGATCCATGGCTACACCTTC. Translating gives CASSLQGIHGYTF.

The chain combines TRBV6-2 or TRBV6-3 with TRBJ2-1; TRBD2 agrees at 8 bases. This CDR3 is built from 14 residues. Germline trimming cut 2 bases from V and 8 bases from J; bases unmatched to any gene: 5. Germline V gene sequence: CDR1 MNHEY, CDR2 SVGEGT. CDR3 protein: CASSYQSGSYEQFF. The DNA for the CDR3 is TGTGCCAGCAGTTACCAGAGCGGGAGCTATGAGCAGTTCTTC.

V usage is TRBV7-9 and J usage is TRBJ1-6, with a weak D call TRBD1 (5 bases). V was shortened by 5 bases and J by 11 bases, with 13 bases between the two germline ends. Germline V gene sequence: CDR1 SEHNR, CDR2 FQNEAQ (reference sequence). This CDR3 spans 13 amino acids. The CDR3 sequence: CASSKAGNAPLHF. The CDR3 DNA sequence: TGTGCCAGCAGCAAGGCAGGGAATGCACCCCTCCACTTT. The complete variable domain, with remaining parts taken from reference TRBV7-9 and TRBJ1-6, reads DTGVSQNPRHKITKRGQNVTFRCDPISEHNRLYWYRQTLGQGPEFLTYFQNEAQLEKSRLLSDRFSAERPKGSFSTLEIQRTEQGDSAMYLCASSKAGNAPLHFGNGTRLTVT.

There are a few counts of this clone. V is TRBV6-2 or TRBV6-3 and J is TRBJ2-7; 9 positions agree with TRBD1. With V trimmed by 0 bases and J by 6 bases, 0 bases remained unmatched. The germline CDR1 and CDR2 sequences are MNHEY and SVGEGT. The CDR3 loop spans 13 amino acids. DNA of the CDR3: TGTGCCAGCAGTTACTCGGACAGGGGCGAGCAGTACTTC. Translated, it gives CASSYSDRGEQYF.

The chain uses TRBV11-2 and TRBJ2-3; TRBD2 is a possible D gene (6 bases). V was cut by 1 base and J by 4 bases, with 12 bases left in between. CDR1 SGHAT and CDR2 FQNNGV come from the germline V gene. The CDR3 spans 15 residues. The CDR3 here is CASSLGGTHADTQYF. CDR3 DNA sequence: TGTGCCAGCAGCTTAGGTGGGACTCACGCAGATACGCAGTATTTT.

In nucleotides, the CDR3 is TGTGCCAGCAGCGTTTTAGCGGGAGGAAACACCGGGGAGCTGTTTTTT. Protein: CASSVLAGGNTGELFF. The V gene is TRBV9, the J gene TRBJ2-2, with 10 bases lining up with TRBD2. CDR1 and CDR2 (germline): SGDLS, YYNGEE. The length of the CDR3 is 16 residues. With V trimmed by 2 bases and J by 2 bases, 3 bases remained unmatched.

A single count supports this clone. The chain carries TRBV14 and TRBJ2-5; weak D call: TRBD2 (6 bases). Trimming cost V 2 bases and J 5 bases, with 15 bases left between them. This CDR3 contains 15 residues. Per germline, CDR1 SGHDN and CDR2 FVKESK. The CDR3 DNA follows: TGTGCCAGCAGCCAATGGTCGGGGAGGTTTGAGACCCAGTACTTC. Encoded protein: CASSQWSGRFETQYF.

V gene TRBV6-6 combines with J gene TRBJ2-3; TRBD2 aligns across 8 bases. The CDR3 is 15 amino acids. With 7 bases clipped from V and 5 bases from J, the junction kept 11 bases outside the gene matches. The germline CDR1 and CDR2 sequences are MNHNY and SVGAGI (reference sequence). CDR3 residues: CASTPLGRARDTQYF. The DNA of the CDR3 is TGTGCCAGCACCCCTCTCGGGAGGGCCAGAGATACGCAGTATTTT.

The chain recombines TRBV19 with TRBJ2-5, with TRBD2 matching 16 bases. The V segment lost 10 bases and the J segment 5 bases; nucleotides outside the gene matches: 13. CDR3 length: 17 residues. CDR1 LNHDA and CDR2 SQIVND come from the germline V gene (reference sequence). The CDR3 protein is CATPGLAGGPVRETQYF. DNA of the CDR3: TGTGCCACTCCGGGACTAGCGGGAGGGCCCGTCAGGGAGACCCAGTACTTC.

The chain recombines TRBV19 with TRBJ2-7; possible D gene TRBD2, 5 bases. V was cut by 11 bases and J by 1 base, with 12 bases left in between. Germline V gives CDR1 LNHDA, CDR2 SQIVND (reference sequence). This CDR3 is built from 12 residues. The CDR3, as DNA: TGTGCCCGAGGTGGGAGTTCCTACGAGCAGTACTTC. Translating it yields CARGGSSYEQYF.